These 21 T cell receptor beta chains came from one sample sequenced in a study of cytomegalovirus exposure and HLA in healthy donors. Use of 60 Vbeta and 13 Jbeta primers characterized the PCR. Using immunoSEQ multiplex PCR, the repertoire was profiled, and TCRdb retains in-frame clones only, with some absent. The repertoire has fewer than 250,000 clones, around 76% of them found once; the top ten carry 0.6% to 0.65%. The sample was PBMCs. The receptors come from a man younger than 30 in good health and CMV-seronegative.

The genes are TRBV9 and TRBJ2-3, with a possible D match to TRBD1 (5 bases). CDR1 is SGDLS, CDR2 YYNGEE, per germline. With 0 bases removed from V and 6 bases from J, the gap between germline ends came to 8 bases. The CDR3 sequence is 13 residues long. The CDR3, as DNA: TGTGCCAGCAGCGTAGTGGGGCAGGATACGCAGTATTTT. It specifies CASSVVGQDTQYF.

The chain joins TRBV10-3 to TRBJ2-3, with TRBD2 matching over 9 bases. The CDR3 runs to 15 residues. The J segment lost 2 bases and the V segment lost 7 bases, leaving 7 bases of the junction unmatched. The germline gives CDR1 ENHRY, CDR2 SYGVKD. The CDR3 is CAINPLAGNTDTQYF. CDR3 coding DNA: TGTGCCATCAACCCACTAGCGGGTAACACAGATACGCAGTATTTT.

This clone is a singleton in its sample. This chain links TRBV19 with TRBJ2-2; the D is unclear. The CDR3 consists of 13 residues. Trimming shortened V by 7 bases and J by 4 bases, and 10 bases separated the two germline ends. The germline V gene encodes CDR1 LNHDA and CDR2 SQIVND (reference sequence). CDR3 nucleotide sequence: TGTGCCAGTAAAGGAGAATCCACCGGGGAGCTGTTTTTT. Translated: CASKGESTGELFF.

As for this clone: The same CDR3 is also encoded by other DNA sequences in this sample. The V gene is TRBV7-9, the J gene TRBJ1-2, with 7 bases that match TRBD1. The germline CDR1 and CDR2 sequences are SEHNR and FQNEAQ (reference sequence). V gave up 5 bases and J gave up 6 bases; unmatched junction bases: 6. The CDR3 totals 13 residues. The CDR3 DNA reads as TGTGCCAGCAGCGAACAGGGGTTTGATGGCTACACCTTC. It encodes CASSEQGFDGYTF. Together with reference TRBV7-9 and TRBJ1-2, the CDR3 gives the full variable domain: DTGVSQNPRHKITKRGQNVTFRCDPISEHNRLYWYRQTLGQGPEFLTYFQNEAQLEKSRLLSDRFSAERPKGSFSTLEIQRTEQGDSAMYLCASSEQGFDGYTFGSGTRLTVV.

This sequence joins TRBV30 and TRBJ1-4, with 7 bases identical to TRBD1. Germline values: CDR1 GTSNPN, CDR2 SVGIG (reference sequence). This CDR3 contains 13 residues. The ends lost 3 bases at V and 7 bases at J; junction bases unmatched: 5. DNA for the CDR3: TGTGCCTGGAGCAGGGGGGCTGGTGAAAAACTGTTTTTT. Encoded protein: CAWSRGAGEKLFF. The variable domain in full, completed from reference TRBV30 and TRBJ1-4, reads SQTIHQWPATLVQPVGSPLSLECTVEGTSNPNLYWYRQAAGRGLQLLFYSVGIGQISSEVPQNLSASRPQDRQFILSSKKLLLSDSGFYLCAWSRGAGEKLFFGSGTQLSVL.

This chain connects TRBV5-1 to TRBJ1-1; D call uncertain. The CDR3 has 13 residues. Trimming took 3 bases from V and 6 from J, leaving 12 bases between them. Germline CDR1 reads SGHRS; CDR2 reads YFSETQ. CDR3 loop: CASSYDSGSEAFF. The CDR3 DNA reads TGCGCCAGCAGCTACGATTCGGGGTCTGAAGCTTTCTTT. Supplemented by reference TRBV5-1 and TRBJ1-1, the full variable domain reads KAGVTQTPRYLIKTRGQQVTLSCSPISGHRSVSWYQQTPGQGLQFLFEYFSETQRNKGNFPGRFSGRQFSNSRSEMNVSTLELGDSALYLCASSYDSGSEAFFGQGTRLTVV.

The rearrangement joins TRBV28 to TRBJ2-7; 7 nucleotides line up with TRBD1. The germline V gene encodes CDR1 MDHEN and CDR2 SYDVKM. The CDR3 is 14 amino acids. Losses at the gene ends were 6 bases for V and 3 bases for J; bases not matched to a gene: 8. The CDR3 DNA reads as TGTGCCAGCAGCCCGGGACAGCGAATCTACGAGCAGTACTTC. This gives the protein CASSPGQRIYEQYF.

The chain combines TRBV6-6 with TRBJ1-1; 10 positions match TRBD1. CDR1 is MNHNY and CDR2 is SVGAGI in the germline V gene (reference sequence). V lost 6 bases to trimming and J lost 1 base; unmatched junction nucleotides: 5. The CDR3 covers 15 residues. Here the CDR3 reads CASSGDRGENTEAFF. As DNA, the CDR3 is TGTGCCAGCAGCGGGGACAGGGGTGAGAACACTGAAGCTTTCTTT.

V gene TRBV30 combines with J gene TRBJ2-7, with TRBD1 as a possible D gene (6 bases). The CDR3 totals 15 residues. Per germline, CDR1 GTSNPN and CDR2 SVGIG (reference sequence). V was clipped by 2 bases and J by 6 bases, with 20 bases between them. This CDR3 is CAWSWQGSPTGEQYF. CDR3 DNA: TGTGCCTGGAGTTGGCAGGGGAGTCCTACGGGCGAGCAGTACTTC.

The chain is built from TRBV11-2 and TRBJ2-7, with TRBD2 matching 7 bases. Germline assignment: CDR1 SGHAT and CDR2 FQNNGV. The CDR3 has 15 amino acids. V was pared by 0 bases and J by 2 bases, with 4 bases of the junction left unmatched. CDR3 coding DNA: TGTGCCAGCAGCTTAGAAGGCGGGAGTGCCTACGAGCAGTACTTC. The encoded protein is CASSLEGGSAYEQYF.

This clone was counted between two and nine times. The V gene is TRBV28, the J gene TRBJ1-1, with a tentative D call TRBD1 (6 bases). The length of the CDR3 is 16 residues. V was pared by 4 bases and J by 0 bases, with 15 bases between. Germline CDR1 reads MDHEN; CDR2 reads SYDVKM. CDR3 nucleotides: TGTGCCAGCAGTTCCCCACAGGGTTGGGTGAACACTGAAGCTTTCTTT. Translating it yields CASSSPQGWVNTEAFF.

The chain couples TRBV18 to TRBJ1-5, with D perhaps TRBD1 (5 bases). V gave up 3 bases and J gave up 2 bases, with 14 bases separating them. Germline loops: CDR1 KGHSH, CDR2 LQKENI. CDR3 length: 16 amino acids. CDR3 in DNA: TGTGCCAGCTCACCCCAGGACACTGGCGGCAATCAGCCCCAGCATTTT. It yields the protein CASSPQDTGGNQPQHF.

Of note for this clone: A read error may account for a junction end that differs from germline. The rearrangement joins TRBV18 to TRBJ1-3; tentative D call: TRBD1 (6 bases). Germline-derived CDR1 and CDR2 are KGHSH and LQKENI. The CDR3 is 18 amino acids. The DNA of the CDR3 is TGTGCCAGCTCGCCACCCCGGGCGACAGGTCACTCTGGAAACACCATATATTTT. This gives the protein CASSPPRATGHSGNTIYF.

The V and J genes are TRBV5-6 and TRBJ2-7; maybe TRBD2 (6 bases). Trimming shortened V by 0 bases and J by 0 bases, and 19 bases separated the two germline ends. This CDR3 has 18 amino acids. The germline CDR1 and CDR2 sequences are SGHDT and YYEEEE. The CDR3 reads CASSLGPGVFRSSYEQYF. The CDR3 DNA follows: TGTGCCAGCAGCTTGGGTCCGGGGGTGTTCAGGAGCTCCTACGAGCAGTACTTC.

This chain uses TRBV5-1 with TRBJ2-7; the match to TRBD2 covers 8 bases. The V segment lost 0 bases and the J segment 2 bases; nucleotides outside the gene matches: 1. The germline gives CDR1 SGHRS, CDR2 YFSETQ. The CDR3 is made up of 14 amino acids. CDR3 nucleotides: TGCGCCAGCAGCTTGGCGGGAGGGGCCTACGAGCAGTACTTC. Its protein is CASSLAGGAYEQYF.

This chain links TRBV28 with TRBJ2-1, with TRBD2 as a possible D gene (7 bases). The CDR3 is 16 amino acids. The V gene's germline CDR1 is MDHEN and CDR2 SYDVKM. With 7 bases removed from V and 7 bases from J, the gap between germline ends came to 23 bases. The CDR3 coding sequence is TGTGCCAGCACGCGAGGGGGACTAACGGGATCGAATGAGCAGTTCTTC. As protein: CASTRGGLTGSNEQFF.

The V and J genes are TRBV2 and TRBJ2-4; 11 nucleotides line up with TRBD2. Trimming removed 3 bases from V and 4 bases from J; junction bases left unmatched: 14. The length of the CDR3 is 19 residues. The germline V gene has CDR1 SNHLY and CDR2 FYNNEI. The CDR3 region is CASSEILLAGAGKKNIQYF. For the CDR3, the DNA is TGTGCCAGCAGTGAGATTTTACTAGCGGGAGCCGGAAAAAAAAACATTCAGTACTTC.

The chain carries TRBV9 and TRBJ2-7; possibly TRBD2 for D (5 bases). Germline values: CDR1 SGDLS, CDR2 YYNGEE. Trimming took 7 bases from V and 4 from J, leaving 9 bases between them. The CDR3 runs to 11 residues. As DNA, the CDR3 is TGTGCCAGCGGGAGTGGGTACGAGCAGTACTTC. Translation: CASGSGYEQYF.

The V and J genes are TRBV6-1 and TRBJ2-1; D uncertain. Germline CDR1 and CDR2: MNHNS and SASEGT. This CDR3 spans 14 amino acids. V was cut by 5 bases and J by 8 bases, with 16 bases left in between. The CDR3 coding sequence is TGTGCCAGCAGTTTCGACGGAGTATACCATGAGCAGTTCTTC. Amino acids: CASSFDGVYHEQFF.

The chain uses TRBV27 and TRBJ2-5, with TRBD1 identical over 8 bases. Germline CDR1 reads MNHEY; CDR2 reads SMNVEV (reference sequence). V was pared by 2 bases and J by 7 bases, with 3 bases of the junction left unmatched. The length of the CDR3 is 13 residues. CDR3 in amino acids: CASSLGQGGTQYF. DNA of the CDR3: TGTGCCAGCAGTTTAGGACAGGGCGGGACCCAGTACTTC.

This chain uses TRBV20-1 with TRBJ1-1, with no clear D. The CDR3 runs to 11 residues. From germline, CDR1 is DFQATT and CDR2 SNEGSKA (reference sequence). The V and J ends lost 3 bases and 8 bases respectively, with 10 bases between them. The CDR3 DNA reads as TGCAGTGCTAGCTTAGCGGCCGAAGCTTTCTTT. It encodes CSASLAAEAFF.